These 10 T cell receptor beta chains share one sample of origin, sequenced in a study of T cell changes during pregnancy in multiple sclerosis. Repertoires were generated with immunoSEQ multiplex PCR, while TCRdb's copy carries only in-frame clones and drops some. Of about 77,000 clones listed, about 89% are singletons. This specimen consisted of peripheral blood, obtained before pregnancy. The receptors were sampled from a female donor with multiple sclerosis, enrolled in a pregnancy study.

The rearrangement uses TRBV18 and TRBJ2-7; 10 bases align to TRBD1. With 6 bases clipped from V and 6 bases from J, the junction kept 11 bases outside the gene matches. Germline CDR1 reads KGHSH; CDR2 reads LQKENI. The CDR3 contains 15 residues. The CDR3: CASSQYGTGDLEQYF. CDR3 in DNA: TGTGCCAGCTCTCAATACGGGACAGGGGACCTCGAGCAGTACTTC.

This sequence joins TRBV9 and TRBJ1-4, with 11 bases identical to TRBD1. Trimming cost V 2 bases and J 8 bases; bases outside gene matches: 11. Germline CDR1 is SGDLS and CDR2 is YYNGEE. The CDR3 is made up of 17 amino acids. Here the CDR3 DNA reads TGTGCCAGCAGCGTCCTTCTAGCGGGACAGGGGGGCGAAAAACTGTTTTTT. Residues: CASSVLLAGQGGEKLFF.

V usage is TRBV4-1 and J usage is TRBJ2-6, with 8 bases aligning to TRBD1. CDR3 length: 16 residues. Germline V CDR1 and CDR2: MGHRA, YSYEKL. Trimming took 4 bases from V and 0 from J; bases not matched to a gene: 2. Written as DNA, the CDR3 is TGCGCCAGCAGCCGGACAGGGAACTCTGGGGCCAACGTCCTGACTTTC. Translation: CASSRTGNSGANVLTF.

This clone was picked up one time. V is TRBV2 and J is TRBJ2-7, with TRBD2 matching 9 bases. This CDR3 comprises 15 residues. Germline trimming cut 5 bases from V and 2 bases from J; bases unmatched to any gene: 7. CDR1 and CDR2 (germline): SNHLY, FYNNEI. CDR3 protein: CASSKNSGGPYEQYF. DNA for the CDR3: TGTGCCAGCAGTAAAAATAGCGGGGGCCCCTACGAGCAGTACTTC. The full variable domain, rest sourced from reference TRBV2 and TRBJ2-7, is EPEVTQTPSHQVTQMGQEVILRCVPISNHLYFYWYRQILGQKVEFLVSFYNNEISEKSEIFDDQFSVERPDGSNFTLKIRSTKLEDSAMYFCASSKNSGGPYEQYFGPGTRLTVT.

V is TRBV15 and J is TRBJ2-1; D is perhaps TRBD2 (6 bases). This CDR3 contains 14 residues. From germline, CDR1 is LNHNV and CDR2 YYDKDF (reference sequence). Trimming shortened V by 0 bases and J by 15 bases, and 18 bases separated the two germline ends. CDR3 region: CATSRDRDSGRRFF. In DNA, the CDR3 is TGTGCCACCAGCAGAGATCGGGACTCAGGACGTAGGTTCTTC. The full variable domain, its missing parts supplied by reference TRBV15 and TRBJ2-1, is DAMVIQNPRYQVTQFGKPVTLSCSQTLNHNVMYWYQQKSSQAPKLLFHYYDKDFNNEADTPDNFQSRRPNTSFCFLDIRSPGLGDTAMYLCATSRDRDSGRRFFGPGTRLTVL.

Here the CDR3 reads CASSLTGANEKLFF. The CDR3 region has the DNA TGTGCCAGCAGTCTCACAGGGGCAAATGAAAAACTGTTTTTT. The rearrangement uses TRBV6-5 and TRBJ1-4; TRBD1 matches 7 bases. The V segment lost 5 bases and the J segment 5 bases; nucleotides outside the gene matches: 5. Germline assignment: CDR1 MNHEY and CDR2 SVGAGI. The CDR3 contains 14 residues.

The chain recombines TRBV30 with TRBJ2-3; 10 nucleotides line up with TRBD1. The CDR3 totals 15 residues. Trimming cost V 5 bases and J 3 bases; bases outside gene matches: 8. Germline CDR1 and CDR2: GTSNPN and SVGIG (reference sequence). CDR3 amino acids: CAWAWDRGSTDTQYF. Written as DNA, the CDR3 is TGTGCCTGGGCTTGGGACAGGGGTTCAACAGATACGCAGTATTTT. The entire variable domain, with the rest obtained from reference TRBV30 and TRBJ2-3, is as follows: SQTIHQWPATLVQPVGSPLSLECTVEGTSNPNLYWYRQAAGRGLQLLFYSVGIGQISSEVPQNLSASRPQDRQFILSSKKLLLSDSGFYLCAWAWDRGSTDTQYFGPGTRLTVL.

CDR3 sequence: CASSYQRGKGYEQYF. CDR3 sequence (DNA): TGTGCCAGCAGTTACCAGCGGGGGAAAGGGTACGAGCAGTACTTC. This chain joins TRBV7-2 and TRBJ2-7, with 8 bases identical to TRBD2. Looked up from germline, CDR1 is SGHTA and CDR2 is FQGNSA. CDR3 size: 15 residues. V gave up 6 bases and J gave up 4 bases; unmatched junction bases: 11.

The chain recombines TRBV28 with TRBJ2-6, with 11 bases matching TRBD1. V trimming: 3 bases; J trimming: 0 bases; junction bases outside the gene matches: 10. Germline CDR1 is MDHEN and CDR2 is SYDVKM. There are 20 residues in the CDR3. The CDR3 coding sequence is TGTGCCAGCAGTTTGAGGTACGGACAGGGGGCCTTCTCTGGGGCCAACGTCCTGACTTTC. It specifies CASSLRYGQGAFSGANVLTF.

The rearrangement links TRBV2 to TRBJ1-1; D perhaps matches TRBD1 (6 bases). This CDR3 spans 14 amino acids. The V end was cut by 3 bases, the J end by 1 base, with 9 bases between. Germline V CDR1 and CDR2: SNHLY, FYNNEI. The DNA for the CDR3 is TGTGCCAGCAGTGATCAGGGGACGAACACTGAAGCTTTCTTT. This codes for CASSDQGTNTEAFF.